This T cell receptor (beta chain) was recorded in a study of T cell responses to AZD1222 COVID-19 vaccine. Study-wide points: No repertoire was sampled before or during the peak T cell response, only after it. Unmutated variant regions are reportedly the target of nearly half of TCRs that are spike-specific.

The table came from immunoSEQ multiplex PCR; TCRdb's copy has only in-frame clones and leaves some out. The sample has more than 90,000 clones, around 88% seen once. Germline CDR1 PRHDT, CDR2 FYEKMQ (reference sequence). Trimming shortened V by 5 bases and J by 0 bases, and 14 bases separated the two germline ends. CDR3 size: 15 residues. Comments on this clone: The antigen is undetermined.

The TCR originated in an adult who received the AZD1222 COVID-19 vaccine. The starting material was peripheral blood, obtained 28 days after the second AZD1222 dose. The chain combines TRBV13 with TRBJ2-7; D is undetermined. This CDR3 reads CASSQGSGGSYEQYF. Here the CDR3 DNA reads TGTGCCAGCAGCCAAGGTAGTGGCGGCTCCTACGAGCAGTACTTC.